These 14 T cell receptor beta chains were sequenced from one sample in a study of post-analysis software for immune sequencing data. The study's findings and limits: With TRBV5-6, TRBV5-1 and TRBV20-1 included, about five TRBV segments were more frequent in patients than in controls.

No cognate antigen is known for these TCRs. TCR beta libraries were prepared from cDNA with unique molecular identifiers. MiXCR was run by TCRdb on the PCR reads, yielding one entry per CDR3 protein. The data hold roughly 580,000 distinct CDR3 sequences, with roughly 46% observed a single time. The sequenced sample was blood. The receptors originated from a girl aged 10 to 17 with multiple sclerosis.

Remarks on this clonotype: The germline gene is not matched at one end of the junction; a read error may be the cause. This chain connects TRBV20-1 to TRBJ2-6; possibly TRBD1 or TRBD2 for D (6 bases each). CDR3 length: 13 amino acids. Germline assignment: CDR1 DFQATT and CDR2 SNEGSKA (reference sequence). CDR3 sequence reads: CSASEPGADVLTF. CDR3 sequence (DNA): TGCAGTGCTAGTGAACCGGGGGCCGACGTCCTGACTTTC.

This clonotype was counted a few times. This rearrangement joins TRBV4-1 to TRBJ2-5, with 15 bases aligning to TRBD2. CDR3 length: 16 amino acids. Trimming at V came to 4 bases and at J to 5 bases, leaving 5 bases not matched to a gene. From germline, CDR1 is MGHRA and CDR2 YSYEKL. The DNA for the CDR3 is TGCGCCAGCAGCCTCCGGACTAGCGGGAGGGCGGAGACCCAGTACTTC. It codes for CASSLRTSGRAETQYF.

This chain uses TRBV7-3 with TRBJ2-3, with 9 nucleotides matching TRBD2. Germline loops: CDR1 SGHTA, CDR2 FQGTGA. With 2 bases clipped from V and 4 bases from J, the junction kept 7 bases outside the gene matches. The CDR3 totals 16 residues. The CDR3 is CASSLLATSGPDTQYF. Here the CDR3 DNA reads TGTGCCAGCAGCTTACTTGCGACTAGCGGCCCAGATACGCAGTATTTT.

This chain links TRBV5-1 with TRBJ2-2; tentatively, D is TRBD2 (6 bases). V gave up 4 bases and J gave up 7 bases, with 17 bases separating them. The length of the CDR3 is 15 residues. In germline, CDR1 is SGHRS, CDR2 YFSETQ. The CDR3 loop reads CASSPHGGELGELFF. The DNA for the CDR3 is TGCGCCAGCAGCCCCCACGGCGGGGAGCTCGGGGAGCTGTTTTTT.

This chain connects TRBV7-2 to TRBJ2-1; 14 bases line up with TRBD2. Germline CDR1 reads SGHTA; CDR2 reads FQGNSA. V gave up 5 bases and J gave up 9 bases; unmatched junction bases: 9. The CDR3 totals 16 residues. The CDR3 DNA reads TGTGCCAGCAGCCCCCGGACTAGCGGGAGGCCGGGTGAGCAGTTCTTC. Translating it yields CASSPRTSGRPGEQFF.

The V call is TRBV9, the J call TRBJ2-3, with 7 bases matching TRBD2. The ends lost 3 bases at V and 1 base at J; junction bases unmatched: 8. This CDR3 region has 16 residues. Germline CDR1 SGDLS, CDR2 YYNGEE. DNA for the CDR3: TGTGCCAGCAGCGCCCTGCGTGCGGGGGGCACAGATACGCAGTATTTT. This sequence encodes CASSALRAGGTDTQYF.

This clonotype came up a few times. The chain uses TRBV24-1 and TRBJ2-5; D uncertain. Trimming took 0 bases from V and 4 from J, leaving 11 bases between them. Germline V CDR1 and CDR2: KGHDR, SFDVKD. This CDR3 region has 15 residues. The CDR3 reads CATSDLHTEGETQYF. CDR3 bases: TGTGCCACCAGTGATTTGCACACAGAAGGAGAGACCCAGTACTTC.

The chain couples TRBV4-1 to TRBJ2-3, with 10 bases lining up with TRBD1. Per the germline V gene, CDR1 is MGHRA and CDR2 is YSYEKL. The length of the CDR3 is 17 residues. J lost 3 bases, V lost 3 bases, and 9 bases had no gene match. CDR3 amino acids: CASSHIARDRGTDTQYF. The CDR3 region has the DNA TGCGCCAGCAGCCATATCGCGCGGGACAGGGGAACAGATACGCAGTATTTT.

This rearrangement joins TRBV2 to TRBJ2-1, with 8 bases that match TRBD2. V lost 6 bases to trimming and J lost 9 bases; unmatched junction nucleotides: 7. The V gene's germline CDR1 is SNHLY and CDR2 FYNNEI. The CDR3 contains 13 residues. CDR3 amino acids: CASRERERTEQFF. The CDR3, as DNA: TGTGCCAGCAGGGAGCGGGAGAGGACTGAGCAGTTCTTC.

As for this clonotype: Its ends do not fully match the called genes, so a read error is possible. The J gene is TRBJ2-3, the V gene TRBV5-1; 7 positions match TRBD2. The V gene's germline CDR1 is SGHRS and CDR2 YFSETQ. This CDR3 is built from 15 residues. The CDR3 region is CASSWSGESTDAQYF. The CDR3 region has the DNA TGCGCCAGCAGCTGGAGCGGGGAAAGCACAGATGCGCAGTATTTT. The variable domain in full, completed from reference TRBV5-1 and TRBJ2-3, reads KAGVTQTPRYLIKTRGQQVTLSCSPISGHRSVSWYQQTPGQGLQFLFEYFSETQRNKGNFPGRFSGRQFSNSRSEMNVSTLELGDSALYLCASSWSGESTDAQYFGPGTRLTVL.

J is TRBJ2-1 and V is TRBV5-1; D may correspond to TRBD1 or TRBD2 (5 bases each). Germline-derived CDR1 and CDR2 are SGHRS and YFSETQ. This CDR3 contains 13 residues. The germline V and J ends were trimmed by 1 base and 7 bases, with 9 bases remaining between them. The CDR3 DNA reads TGCGCCAGCAGCTTGCTCAGGGAGAATGAGCAGTTCTTC. Protein product: CASSLLRENEQFF. Full variable domain (rest looked up from reference TRBV5-1 and TRBJ2-1): KAGVTQTPRYLIKTRGQQVTLSCSPISGHRSVSWYQQTPGQGLQFLFEYFSETQRNKGNFPGRFSGRQFSNSRSEMNVSTLELGDSALYLCASSLLRENEQFFGPGTRLTVL.

This clonotype was counted only a few times. V gene TRBV5-1 combines with J gene TRBJ2-1; D not certain. Germline lookup yields CDR1 SGHRS and CDR2 YFSETQ. Trimming removed 3 bases at V and 7 bases at J, with 5 bases between. The CDR3 contains 11 residues. Here the CDR3 DNA reads TGCGCCAGCAGCTCTTCGAATGAGCAGTTCTTC. This codes for CASSSSNEQFF.

This clonotype was observed a few times. This rearrangement joins TRBV4-2 to TRBJ2-7, with TRBD1 matching 9 bases. The V segment lost 7 bases and the J segment 0 bases; nucleotides outside the gene matches: 4. Germline V lookup: CDR1 LGHNA, CDR2 YNFKEQ. The CDR3 has 14 residues. The chain's CDR3 is CASTAGQGSYEQYF. The CDR3, as DNA: TGTGCCAGCACGGCGGGACAGGGCTCCTACGAGCAGTACTTC.

CDR3 loop: CASSEGRGEQYF. CDR3 DNA sequence: TGTGCCAGCAGTGAAGGCAGGGGCGAGCAGTACTTC. V and J are TRBV25-1 and TRBJ2-7, with D tentatively TRBD1 (6 bases). The CDR3 is 12 amino acids. Trimming shortened V by 2 bases and J by 6 bases, and 8 bases separated the two germline ends. In germline, CDR1 is MGHDK, CDR2 SYGVNS.